One sample yielded the 30 T cell receptor beta chains listed below, sequenced in a study of CXCR3-negative and CXCR3-positive naive CD8 T cells. Study-level results: CXCR3-expressing naive cells carried TRB CDR3s more hydrophobic than those of CXCR3-negative naive cells.

The libraries of TRB cDNA were constructed through 5' RACE using UMI labels. TCRdb reanalyzed the 5' RACE reads, giving one entry per CDR3 protein sequence and no DNA. With roughly 61,000 distinct CDR3 sequences in the sample, the ten largest clones hold about 0.49%. The antigens of these receptors remain unknown. The sequenced sample consisted of naive CXCR3+ CD8+ T cells from blood. Subset defined: CD45RO-CCR7+CD27+CD95- naive CD8+ T cells expressing CXCR3 (TNR3+). These receptors were taken from a human donor in good health. Some clones in this sample may be carry-over from other donors' samples.

V usage is TRBV9 and J usage is TRBJ1-1; the D call of TRBD1 rests on TCRdb alone, since no DNA is present to check it. The length of the CDR3 is 17 residues. Germline V gene data show CDR1 as SGDLS and CDR2 as YYNGEE. CDR3 protein: CASSAGGRVWANTEAFF.

The chain is built from TRBV29-1 and TRBJ2-7; TCRdb's D call, TRBD1, is unchecked because there is no DNA. This CDR3 comprises 13 residues. The germline gives CDR1 SQVTM, CDR2 ANQGSEA. CDR3 sequence: CSARDSLFYEQYF.

This chain joins TRBV28 and TRBJ2-3; TCRdb indicates TRBD1, and absent DNA this call remains unverified. The CDR3 consists of 15 residues. Germline CDR1 reads MDHEN; CDR2 reads SYDVKM. The CDR3 sequence: CASSGRDTGTDTQYF.

The chain has TRBV7-9 and TRBJ1-6; TCRdb picks TRBD1, but there is no DNA to check that call. Germline V gene sequence: CDR1 SEHNR, CDR2 FQNEAQ (reference sequence). CDR3 length: 17 residues. This CDR3 is CASSSAGDISYNSPLHF.

V usage is TRBV20-1 and J usage is TRBJ2-5; checking the TCRdb D call of TRBD2 is not possible without DNA. The CDR3 runs to 16 residues. CDR1 is DFQATT and CDR2 is SNEGSKA in the germline V gene (reference sequence). The chain's CDR3 is CSARGNSGGWRETQYF.

This rearrangement joins TRBV18 to TRBJ2-3. Per germline, CDR1 KGHSH and CDR2 LQKENI. This CDR3 has 13 amino acids. Here the CDR3 reads CASSPPGRDTQYF.

CDR3 loop: CASSMSGNEQYF. The V and J genes are TRBV5-1 and TRBJ2-7. This CDR3 is built from 12 residues. Per the germline V gene, CDR1 is SGHRS and CDR2 is YFSETQ.

CDR3 in amino acids: CSARVGTYEQYF. This chain links TRBV20-1 with TRBJ2-7. Germline values: CDR1 DFQATT, CDR2 SNEGSKA (reference sequence). This CDR3 contains 12 residues.

This sequence joins TRBV27 and TRBJ2-3; no DNA is available, so the TRBD2 call from TCRdb remains unchecked. Germline V gives CDR1 MNHEY, CDR2 SMNVEV (reference sequence). The CDR3 runs 13 residues. The CDR3 is CASSFSGGDTQYF.

The V gene is TRBV20-1, the J gene TRBJ2-1; TCRdb outputs TRBD2, but without DNA this stays unchecked. The CDR3 sequence is 14 residues long. Per the germline V gene, CDR1 is DFQATT and CDR2 is SNEGSKA (reference sequence). The CDR3 reads CSARPPLENNEQFF.

The rearrangement uses TRBV27 and TRBJ2-1; TCRdb lists TRBD2, though no DNA is available to test this call. This CDR3 is 16 amino acids long. Germline assignment: CDR1 MNHEY and CDR2 SMNVEV (reference sequence). CDR3 sequence: CASSPLAGGDYNEQFF.

Here the CDR3 reads CSVARQEAAYGYTF. The chain combines TRBV29-1 with TRBJ1-2; checking the TCRdb D call of TRBD1 is not possible without DNA. This CDR3 comprises 14 residues. CDR1 and CDR2 from the germline V gene are SQVTM and ANQGSEA.

V gene TRBV5-1 combines with J gene TRBJ2-4; the D gene TCRdb calls, TRBD1, cannot be checked with no DNA. CDR3 length equals 14 residues. Germline-derived CDR1 and CDR2 are SGHRS and YFSETQ. CDR3 loop: CASSLRDRENIQYF.

The chain links TRBV7-6 to TRBJ2-7; TCRdb's D call of TRBD1 is untestable without DNA. CDR3 length: 16 amino acids. Germline V gene sequence: CDR1 SGHVS, CDR2 FNYEAQ. The CDR3 sequence: CASSFSGTGASYEQYF.

CDR3: CSVRRTGSGNTIYF. The genes are TRBV29-1 and TRBJ1-3. Germline assignment: CDR1 SQVTM and CDR2 ANQGSEA. The length of the CDR3 is 14 residues.

The chain carries TRBV9 and TRBJ2-5; without DNA, the TCRdb call of TRBD1 cannot be checked. CDR1 SGDLS and CDR2 YYNGEE come from the germline V gene. The CDR3 loop spans 14 amino acids. Here the CDR3 reads CASSDSGAWETQYF.

J is TRBJ2-2 and V is TRBV7-9; TCRdb gives TRBD1 as the D gene, but with no DNA this cannot be confirmed. The CDR3 has 15 residues. The germline V gene has CDR1 SEHNR and CDR2 FQNEAQ (reference sequence). The CDR3 is CASGDRDGYTGELFF.

The CDR3 reads CASKEEQGAHQPQHF. This chain uses TRBV28 with TRBJ1-5; TCRdb proposes TRBD1, but this gene call is untestable without DNA. This CDR3 spans 15 amino acids. Germline CDR1 reads MDHEN; CDR2 reads SYDVKM.

The genes are TRBV9 and TRBJ1-2. Germline V gene data show CDR1 as SGDLS and CDR2 as YYNGEE. This CDR3 contains 13 residues. CDR3 sequence reads: CASSVALQNGYTF.

This chain links TRBV9 with TRBJ2-2. Germline V lookup: CDR1 SGDLS, CDR2 YYNGEE. CDR3 size: 13 residues. CDR3 residues: CASASSNTGELFF.

This chain links TRBV3-1 with TRBJ2-5; TCRdb's assignment of TRBD2 cannot be checked, as there is no DNA. Germline V gene data show CDR1 as LGHDT and CDR2 as YNNKEL (reference sequence). The CDR3 consists of 11 residues. CDR3 protein: CASSPGLALRF.

The V call is TRBV7-9, the J call TRBJ2-7. CDR3 length equals 11 residues. The V gene's germline CDR1 is SEHNR and CDR2 FQNEAQ (reference sequence). The CDR3 protein is CASSRTYEQYF.

The chain has TRBV6-5 and TRBJ1-1; TCRdb returns TRBD1, unconfirmable since there is no DNA. The CDR3 has 15 residues. Germline V gene lookup returns CDR1 MNHEY and CDR2 SVGAGI. The CDR3 here is CASSYSPPRGTEAFF.

The chain couples TRBV7-3 to TRBJ1-1. Per the germline V gene, CDR1 is SGHTA and CDR2 is FQGTGA. The CDR3 length is 13 residues. CDR3 amino acids: CASSLMRVAEAFF.

The rearrangement uses TRBV20-1 and TRBJ1-3; the TCRdb call, TRBD1, lacks DNA for checking. Germline V CDR1 and CDR2: DFQATT, SNEGSKA (reference sequence). This CDR3 is built from 13 residues. The CDR3 loop is CSAEDRVGNTIYF.

This rearrangement joins TRBV12-3 or TRBV12-4 to TRBJ2-3; as DNA is missing, the TRBD2 call by TCRdb cannot be tested. CDR3 length: 14 residues. CDR3 region: CASTSGRVTDTQYF.

The chain is built from TRBV12-3 or TRBV12-4 and TRBJ1-2; TCRdb's assignment of TRBD1 cannot be checked, as there is no DNA. CDR3 length: 12 amino acids. CDR3 residues: CASSSSGGGYTF.

The V gene is TRBV7-2, the J gene TRBJ2-7; TCRdb returns TRBD1, unconfirmable since there is no DNA. Germline CDR1 SGHTA, CDR2 FQGNSA. The CDR3 contains 14 residues. The CDR3 here is CASSFSGQGVEQYF.

The CDR3 loop is CASSASGTGSSEQYF. This rearrangement joins TRBV9 to TRBJ2-7; lacking DNA, the TRBD1 call made by TCRdb goes unchecked. This CDR3 has 15 residues. Looked up from germline, CDR1 is SGDLS and CDR2 is YYNGEE. The full variable domain, rest sourced from reference TRBV9 and TRBJ2-7, is DSGVTQTPKHLITATGQRVTLRCSPRSGDLSVYWYQQSLDQGLQFLIQYYNGEERAKGNILERFSAQQFPDLHSELNLSSLELGDSALYFCASSASGTGSSEQYFGPGTRLTVT.

This rearrangement joins TRBV29-1 to TRBJ1-1; the D call from TCRdb, TRBD1, cannot be confirmed without DNA. Germline V gene data show CDR1 as SQVTM and CDR2 as ANQGSEA. The CDR3 has 14 amino acids. CDR3 sequence: CSADGTAMNTEAFF.